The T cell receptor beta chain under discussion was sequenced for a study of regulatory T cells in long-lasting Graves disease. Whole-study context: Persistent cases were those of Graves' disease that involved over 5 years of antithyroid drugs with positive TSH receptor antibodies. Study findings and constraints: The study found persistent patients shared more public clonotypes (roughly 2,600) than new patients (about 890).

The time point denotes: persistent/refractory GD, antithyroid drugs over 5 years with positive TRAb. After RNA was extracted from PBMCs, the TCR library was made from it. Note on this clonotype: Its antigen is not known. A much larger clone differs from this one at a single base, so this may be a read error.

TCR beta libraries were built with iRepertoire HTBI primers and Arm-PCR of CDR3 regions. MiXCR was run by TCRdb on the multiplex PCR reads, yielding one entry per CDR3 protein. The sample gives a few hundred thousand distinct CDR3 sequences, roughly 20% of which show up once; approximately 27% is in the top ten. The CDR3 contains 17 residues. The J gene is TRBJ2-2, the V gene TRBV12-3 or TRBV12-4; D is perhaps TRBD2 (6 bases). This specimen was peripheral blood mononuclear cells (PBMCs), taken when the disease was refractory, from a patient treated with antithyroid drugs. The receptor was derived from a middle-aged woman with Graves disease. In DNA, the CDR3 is TGTGCCAGCAGCCAGAGACGGCGGGATAGGGGCACCGGGGGGCTGTTTTTT. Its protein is CASSQRRRDRGTGGLFF.